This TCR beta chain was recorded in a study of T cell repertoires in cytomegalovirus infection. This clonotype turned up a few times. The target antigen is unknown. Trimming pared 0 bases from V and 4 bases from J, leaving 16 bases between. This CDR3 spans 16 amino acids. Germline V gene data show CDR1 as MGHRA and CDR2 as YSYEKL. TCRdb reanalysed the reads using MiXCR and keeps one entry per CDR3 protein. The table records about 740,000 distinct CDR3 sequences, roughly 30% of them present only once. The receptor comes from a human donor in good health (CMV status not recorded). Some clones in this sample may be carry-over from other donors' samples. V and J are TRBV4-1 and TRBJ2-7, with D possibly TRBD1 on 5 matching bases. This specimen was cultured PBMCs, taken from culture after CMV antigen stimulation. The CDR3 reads CASSQDPVRGVYEQYF. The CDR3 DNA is TGCGCCAGCAGCCAAGATCCCGTAAGGGGTGTTTACGAGCAGTACTTC.